A selection of T cell receptor beta chains follows, all from one sample in a study of blood T cell repertoires in COVID-19. Clones were sequenced by immunoSEQ multiplex PCR, and TCRdb holds only the in-frame ones, with some missing. The repertoire holds a few hundred thousand clones, with about 86% as singletons. Specimen: peripheral blood. These receptors all stem from a man at least 80 years old with acute or convalescent COVID-19. Both conserved end residues are part of each CDR3. A D gene is named only where the DNA matches it firmly. Rows may omit the clone size; those that give it use once, few, many or a size class.

clone_size j_call v_call d_call cdr3_aa cdr3_nt
NA TRBJ1-2 TRBV29-1 NA CSVITQGNYGYTF TGCAGCGTTATAACACAGGGAAACTATGGCTACACCTTC
NA TRBJ2-7 TRBV7-2 NA CASRQHGTSSYEQYF TGTGCCAGCAGACAACACGGGACTTCCTCCTACGAGCAGTACTTC
NA TRBJ1-4 TRBV7-9 TRBD1 CASSQTGKGEKLFF TGTGCCAGCAGCCAGACAGGGAAGGGTGAAAAACTGTTTTTT
NA TRBJ1-4 TRBV3-1/TRBV3-2 NA CASSQDLKGGNDEKLFF TGTGCCAGCAGCCAAGATTTAAAGGGAGGGAACGATGAAAAACTGTTTTTT
once TRBJ2-5 TRBV19 TRBD1 CATSTGRETQYF TGTGCCACTTCGACAGGGAGAGAGACCCAGTACTTC
NA TRBJ2-7 TRBV28 NA CASRRATGPKQYF TGTGCCAGCCGCCGAGCGACAGGTCCCAAGCAGTACTTC
NA TRBJ2-3 TRBV28 NA CASKLTGSTDTQYF TGTGCCAGCAAACTTACGGGGAGCACAGATACGCAGTATTTT
NA TRBJ2-5 TRBV7-2 TRBD2 CASSRPSGGTGGRQETQYF TGTGCCAGCAGCCGTCCTAGCGGGGGGACCGGAGGGCGCCAAGAGACCCAGTACTTC
NA TRBJ2-5 TRBV27 NA CASDLVSRGLAGETQYF TGTGCCAGCGATCTCGTGAGTAGGGGCCTTGCAGGAGAGACCCAGTACTTC
NA TRBJ2-1 TRBV6-5 TRBD2 CASRLAGGPYNEQFF TGTGCCAGCAGGCTAGCGGGGGGGCCCTACAATGAGCAGTTCTTC
NA TRBJ2-7 TRBV7-2 NA CASTLRAAGGEQYF TGTGCCAGCACCCTGCGCGCGGCCGGGGGTGAGCAGTACTTC
NA TRBJ1-3 TRBV6-2/TRBV6-3 NA CASTPLRGITSGNTIYF TGTGCCAGCACCCCCCTGCGCGGTATCACCTCTGGAAACACCATATATTTT
once TRBJ2-7 TRBV28 TRBD1 CASGTGGSYEQYF TGTGCCAGCGGGACAGGGGGGTCCTACGAGCAGTACTTC
NA TRBJ2-7 TRBV7-8 NA CASSFRQGSGEQYF TGTGCCAGCAGCTTCCGCCAGGGGAGCGGCGAGCAGTACTTC
once TRBJ1-1 TRBV7-2 TRBD1 CASSLGTGLMNTEAFF TGTGCCAGCAGCTTAGGGACAGGGCTTATGAACACTGAAGCTTTCTTT
NA TRBJ2-3 TRBV12-5 TRBD2 CASGLAGGPLDTQYF TGTGCTAGTGGTTTGGCGGGGGGGCCGTTAGATACGCAGTATTTT
NA TRBJ2-1 TRBV4-3 NA CASSQEWMVAGYNEQFF TGCGCCAGCAGCCAAGAGTGGATGGTGGCAGGCTACAATGAGCAGTTCTTC
NA TRBJ2-7 TRBV19 TRBD1 CASRGQAAGWQYF TGTGCCAGTAGGGGACAGGCGGCTGGATGGCAGTACTTC
NA TRBJ1-1 TRBV5-1 NA CASSLQGWGDTEAFF TGCGCCAGCAGCTTACAGGGTTGGGGAGACACTGAAGCTTTCTTT
NA TRBJ1-3 TRBV7-9 NA CASSLEGHVSGNTIYF TGTGCCAGCAGCTTAGAGGGGCACGTCTCTGGAAACACCATATATTTT
NA TRBJ2-2 TRBV4-3 TRBD2 CASSHPPGLEKPTGELFF TGCGCCAGCAGCCACCCTCCGGGACTAGAAAAACCCACCGGGGAGCTGTTTTTT
once TRBJ1-4 TRBV5-8 NA CASSLFIGVSTNEKLFF TGTGCCAGCAGCTTGTTTATCGGGGTGTCCACTAATGAAAAACTGTTTTTT
NA TRBJ2-7 TRBV4-3 NA CASSQGAGSGEQYF TGCGCCAGCAGCCAAGGAGCAGGGTCAGGCGAGCAGTACTTC
NA TRBJ1-1 TRBV7-2 NA CASSLGGNRVDFNEAFF TGTGCCAGCAGCCTAGGGGGAAACAGGGTAGATTTCAATGAAGCTTTCTTT
NA TRBJ2-2 TRBV5-1 TRBD1 CASSLEGAETGELFF TGCGCCAGCAGCTTAGAGGGGGCAGAAACCGGGGAGCTGTTTTTT
once TRBJ1-6 TRBV9 NA CASSEIGVGSPLHF TGTGCCAGCAGCGAGATAGGGGTTGGTTCACCCCTCCACTTT
NA TRBJ2-5 TRBV7-7 NA CASGDQETQYF TGTGCTTCGGGGGACCAAGAGACCCAGTACTTC
NA TRBJ1-2 TRBV29-1 NA CSVEHNGYTF TGCAGCGTTGAGCACAATGGCTACACCTTC
NA TRBJ2-3 TRBV6-2/TRBV6-3 TRBD2 CASSYSWAGVVDTQYF TGTGCCAGCAGTTACTCGTGGGCGGGAGTGGTAGATACGCAGTATTTT
NA TRBJ1-5 TRBV5-6 TRBD1 CASSYRRTGAQPQHF TGTGCCAGCAGCTACCGACGAACAGGGGCTCAGCCCCAGCATTTT
NA TRBJ2-2 TRBV18 NA CASSPVSAGELFF TGTGCCAGCTCACCAGTTTCGGCCGGGGAGCTGTTTTTT
NA TRBJ2-7 TRBV6-4 TRBD1 CASSEGGLSYEQYF TGTGCCAGCAGTGAAGGGGGCCTATCCTACGAGCAGTACTTC
NA TRBJ2-7 TRBV18 TRBD1 CASSPPGQGYEQYF TGTGCCAGCTCACCCCCGGGACAGGGCTACGAGCAGTACTTC
NA TRBJ2-3 TRBV24-1 NA CATSGGTDTQYF TGTGCCACCAGTGGAGGGACAGATACGCAGTATTTT
NA TRBJ2-7 TRBV6-5 NA CASSYSRAEYEQYF TGTGCCAGCAGTTACTCGAGAGCCGAGTACGAGCAGTACTTC
NA TRBJ1-5 TRBV2 TRBD1 CASSQRTGTGQPQHF TGTGCCAGCAGTCAACGGACAGGGACGGGGCAGCCCCAGCATTTT
NA TRBJ1-5 TRBV7-9 NA CASSLGSSGNQPQHF TGTGCCAGCAGCTTAGGTTCATCGGGGAATCAGCCCCAGCATTTT
NA TRBJ2-7 TRBV7-2 TRBD2 CASSSQLLAGGYEQYF TGTGCCAGCAGCTCTCAACTACTAGCGGGAGGGTACGAGCAGTACTTC
NA TRBJ1-5 TRBV24-1 TRBD1 CATSGQGNSNQPQHF TGTGCCACCAGTGGACAGGGGAATAGCAATCAGCCCCAGCATTTT
NA TRBJ2-7 TRBV11-2 NA CASSLDYRYEQYF TGTGCCAGCAGCTTGGATTACAGGTACGAGCAGTACTTC
NA TRBJ2-6 TRBV4-1 NA CASSQDRGAPRSGANVLTF TGCGCCAGCAGCCAAGATCGGGGGGCTCCGAGGTCTGGGGCCAACGTCCTGACTTTC
NA TRBJ1-2 TRBV6-5 TRBD1 CASTVYRGSNYGYTF TGTGCCAGCACGGTGTACAGGGGTTCTAACTATGGCTACACCTTC
NA TRBJ2-3 TRBV14 NA CASSRSGSTDTQYF TGTGCCAGCTCCCGGAGCGGAAGCACAGATACGCAGTATTTT
NA TRBJ2-1 TRBV18 TRBD2 CASSKTSGAFNEQFF TGTGCCAGCTCAAAGACTAGCGGGGCCTTCAATGAGCAGTTCTTC
NA TRBJ1-6 TRBV11-2 NA CASSLVRVSPLHF TGTGCCAGCAGCTTAGTTCGGGTTTCACCCCTCCACTTT
NA TRBJ2-2 TRBV28 TRBD2 CATGTSGRAGELFF TGTGCCACCGGGACTAGCGGGAGGGCCGGGGAGCTGTTTTTT
NA TRBJ2-7 TRBV29-1 TRBD1 CSVGQGAIEQYF TGCAGCGTCGGACAGGGGGCGATTGAGCAGTACTTC
NA TRBJ2-3 TRBV19 TRBD1 CASSYRGTGWPDTQYF TGTGCCAGTAGTTACCGAGGGACAGGTTGGCCAGATACGCAGTATTTT
NA TRBJ1-5 TRBV27 NA CASSLRGLLGNQPQHF TGTGCCAGCAGCCTAAGGGGCCTCCTCGGCAATCAGCCCCAGCATTTT
once TRBJ2-1 TRBV7-2 TRBD2 CASSPDWTSGAYNEQFF TGTGCCAGCAGCCCGGACTGGACTAGCGGGGCCTACAATGAGCAGTTCTTC
NA TRBJ2-7 TRBV5-4 NA CASSWGDYEQYF TGTGCCAGCAGCTGGGGGGACTACGAGCAGTACTTC
NA TRBJ1-2 TRBV19 NA CASSIGGGYTF TGTGCCAGTAGTATAGGAGGTGGCTACACCTTC